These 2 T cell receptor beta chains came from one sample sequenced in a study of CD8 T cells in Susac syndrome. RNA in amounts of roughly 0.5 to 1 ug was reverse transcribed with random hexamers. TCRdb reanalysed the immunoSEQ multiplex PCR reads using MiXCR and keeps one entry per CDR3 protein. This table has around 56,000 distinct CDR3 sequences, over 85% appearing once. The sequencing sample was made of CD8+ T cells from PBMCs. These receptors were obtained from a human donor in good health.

CDR3 amino acids: CASRVRGFETQYF. The CDR3 nucleotides read TGTGCCAGCAGAGTAAGGGGGTTTGAGACCCAGTACTTC. This sequence joins TRBV11-1 and TRBJ2-5; possible D gene TRBD1, 6 bases. Germline CDR1 SGHAT, CDR2 FQDESV (reference sequence). V lost 6 bases and J 5 bases, leaving 13 bases between the germline ends. The CDR3 extends over 13 amino acids. Variable domain in full (rest from reference TRBV11-1 and TRBJ2-5): EAEVAQSPRYKITEKSQAVAFWCDPISGHATLYWYRQILGQGPELLVQFQDESVVDDSQLPKDRFSAERLKGVDSTLKIQPAELGDSAMYLCASRVRGFETQYFGPGTRLLVL.

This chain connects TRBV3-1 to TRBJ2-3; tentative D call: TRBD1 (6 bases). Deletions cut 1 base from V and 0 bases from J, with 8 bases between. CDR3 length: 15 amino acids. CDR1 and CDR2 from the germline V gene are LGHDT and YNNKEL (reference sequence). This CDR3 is CASSQVGASTDTQYF. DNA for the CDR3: TGTGCCAGCAGCCAAGTGGGGGCCAGCACAGATACGCAGTATTTT.